This T cell receptor beta chain was observed in a study of cytomegalovirus exposure and HLA in healthy donors. Findings of the study overall: Despite most TCR sequences being rare, some public TCRs occurred in many donors. Reported performance of the classifier showed diagnosis of cytomegalovirus status with high specificity and sensitivity. Investigators reported 150 to 200 TCR beta chains as tied to cytomegalovirus.

Clones were sequenced by immunoSEQ multiplex PCR, and TCRdb holds only the in-frame ones, with some missing. The data show some 310,000 clones, with roughly 88% seen just once and around 0.88% held by the top ten. As concerns this clone: Antigen specificity is unknown.

A 120-subject validation cohort, separate from the roughly 670-subject first cohort, supplied the donors. Germline CDR1 and CDR2: SGHRS and YFSETQ. Trimming removed 3 bases from V and 2 bases from J; junction bases left unmatched: 6. The CDR3 contains 15 residues. This clonotype was obtained from a man younger than 40 in good health and CMV-seronegative. The sequenced sample was PBMCs. The J gene is TRBJ2-7, the V gene TRBV5-1, with 9 bases matching TRBD1. This CDR3 reads CASSSRTGETYEQYF. The DNA for the CDR3 is TGCGCCAGCAGCTCACGGACAGGGGAAACCTACGAGCAGTACTTC.